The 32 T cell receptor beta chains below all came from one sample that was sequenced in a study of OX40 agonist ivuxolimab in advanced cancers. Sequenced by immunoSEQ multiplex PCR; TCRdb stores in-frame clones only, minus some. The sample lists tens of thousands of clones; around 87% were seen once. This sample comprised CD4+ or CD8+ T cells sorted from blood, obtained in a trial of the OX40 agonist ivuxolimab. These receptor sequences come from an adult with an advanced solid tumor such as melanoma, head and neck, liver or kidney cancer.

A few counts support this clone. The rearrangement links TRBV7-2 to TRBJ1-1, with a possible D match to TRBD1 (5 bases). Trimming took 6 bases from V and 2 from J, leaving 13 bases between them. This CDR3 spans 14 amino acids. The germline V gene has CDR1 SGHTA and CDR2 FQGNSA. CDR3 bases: TGTGCCAGCAGTCCAGGACACATAAACACTGAAGCTTTCTTT. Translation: CASSPGHINTEAFF.

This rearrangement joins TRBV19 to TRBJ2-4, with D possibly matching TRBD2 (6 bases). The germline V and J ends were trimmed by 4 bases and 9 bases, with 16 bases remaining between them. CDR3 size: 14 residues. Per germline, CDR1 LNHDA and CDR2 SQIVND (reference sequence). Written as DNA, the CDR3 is TGTGCCAGTAGTACCCCCAGGGTGGGGGGCATTCAGTACTTC. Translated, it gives CASSTPRVGGIQYF.

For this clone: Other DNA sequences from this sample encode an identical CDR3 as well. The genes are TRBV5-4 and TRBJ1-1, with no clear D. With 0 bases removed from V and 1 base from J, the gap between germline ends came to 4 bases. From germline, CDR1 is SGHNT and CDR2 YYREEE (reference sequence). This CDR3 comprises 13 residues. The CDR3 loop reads CASSLARNTEAFF. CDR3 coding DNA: TGTGCCAGCAGCTTGGCCAGGAACACTGAAGCTTTCTTT. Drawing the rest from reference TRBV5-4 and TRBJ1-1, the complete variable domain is ETGVTQSPTHLIKTRGQQVTLRCSSQSGHNTVSWYQQALGQGPQFIFQYYREEENGRGNFPPRFSGLQFPNYSSELNVNALELDDSALYLCASSLARNTEAFFGQGTRLTVV.

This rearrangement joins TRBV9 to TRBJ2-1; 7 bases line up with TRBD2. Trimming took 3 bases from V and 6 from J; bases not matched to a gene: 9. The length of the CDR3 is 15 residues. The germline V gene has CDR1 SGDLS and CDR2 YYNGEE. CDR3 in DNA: TGTGCCAGCAGCGCCTCCGGGACTACTTTCAATGAGCAGTTCTTC. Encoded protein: CASSASGTTFNEQFF.

CDR3 in DNA: TGTGCCAGCAGTGAAATGGGACAGGGCTTGGACGAGCAGTACTTC. It encodes CASSEMGQGLDEQYF. The chain employs TRBV6-1 and TRBJ2-7; 9 positions agree with TRBD1. The CDR3 covers 15 residues. CDR1 MNHNS and CDR2 SASEGT come from the germline V gene. V dropped 2 bases and J dropped 5; count of bases not matched to a gene: 7.

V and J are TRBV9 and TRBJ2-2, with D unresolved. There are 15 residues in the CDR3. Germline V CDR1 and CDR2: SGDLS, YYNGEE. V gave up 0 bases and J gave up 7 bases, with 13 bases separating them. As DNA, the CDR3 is TGTGCCAGCAGCGTAGGTGGGGTAAAGAACGGGGAGCTGTTTTTT. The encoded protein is CASSVGGVKNGELFF.

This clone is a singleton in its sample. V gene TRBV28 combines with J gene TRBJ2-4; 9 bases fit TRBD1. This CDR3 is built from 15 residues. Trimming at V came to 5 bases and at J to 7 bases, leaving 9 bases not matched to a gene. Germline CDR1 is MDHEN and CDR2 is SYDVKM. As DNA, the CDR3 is TGTGCCAGCAGTGCCTCCGGGACAGGGAGGAACATTCAGTACTTC. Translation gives CASSASGTGRNIQYF.

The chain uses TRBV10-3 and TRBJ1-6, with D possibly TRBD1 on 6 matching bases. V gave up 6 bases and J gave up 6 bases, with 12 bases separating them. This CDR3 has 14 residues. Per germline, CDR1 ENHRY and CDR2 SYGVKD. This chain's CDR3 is CAISPVQGNSPLHF. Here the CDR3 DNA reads TGTGCCATCAGCCCCGTACAGGGTAATTCACCCCTCCACTTT.

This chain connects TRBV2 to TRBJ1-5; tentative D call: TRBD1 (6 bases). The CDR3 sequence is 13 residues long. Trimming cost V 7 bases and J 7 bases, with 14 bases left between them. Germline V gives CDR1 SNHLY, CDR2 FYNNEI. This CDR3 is CASKSRTGQPQHF. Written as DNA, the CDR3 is TGTGCCAGCAAGTCCAGAACAGGGCAGCCCCAGCATTTT.

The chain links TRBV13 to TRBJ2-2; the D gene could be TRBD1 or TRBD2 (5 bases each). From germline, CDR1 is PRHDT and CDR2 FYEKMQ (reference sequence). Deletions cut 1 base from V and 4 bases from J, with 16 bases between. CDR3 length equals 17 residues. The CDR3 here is CASSLVGPFGGTGELFF. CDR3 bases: TGTGCCAGCAGCTTAGTGGGTCCTTTTGGGGGCACCGGGGAGCTGTTTTTT.

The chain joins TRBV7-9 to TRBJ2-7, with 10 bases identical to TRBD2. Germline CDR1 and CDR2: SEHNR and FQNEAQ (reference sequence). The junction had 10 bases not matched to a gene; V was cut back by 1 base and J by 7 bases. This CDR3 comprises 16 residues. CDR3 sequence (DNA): TGTGCCAGCAGCTTAGTCGGCCTAGCGGGAGTCAATGAGCAGTACTTC. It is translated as CASSLVGLAGVNEQYF.

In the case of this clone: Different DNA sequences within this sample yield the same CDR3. The CDR3 DNA reads TGTGCCAGCAGCCTTCAGGGGACAGATACGCAGTATTTT. This gives the protein CASSLQGTDTQYF. J is TRBJ2-3 and V is TRBV5-4; D perhaps matches TRBD1 (6 bases). The CDR3 contains 13 residues. V lost 4 bases, J lost 3 bases, and 9 bases lay in between. The germline V gene has CDR1 SGHNT and CDR2 YYREEE (reference sequence). Full variable domain (remainder filled in from reference TRBV5-4 and TRBJ2-3): ETGVTQSPTHLIKTRGQQVTLRCSSQSGHNTVSWYQQALGQGPQFIFQYYREEENGRGNFPPRFSGLQFPNYSSELNVNALELDDSALYLCASSLQGTDTQYFGPGTRLTVL.

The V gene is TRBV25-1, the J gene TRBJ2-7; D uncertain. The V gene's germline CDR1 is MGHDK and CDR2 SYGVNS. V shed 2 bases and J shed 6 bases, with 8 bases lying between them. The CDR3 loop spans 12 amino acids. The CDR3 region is CASSEQLFEQYF. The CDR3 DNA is TGTGCCAGCAGTGAACAGCTCTTCGAGCAGTACTTC.

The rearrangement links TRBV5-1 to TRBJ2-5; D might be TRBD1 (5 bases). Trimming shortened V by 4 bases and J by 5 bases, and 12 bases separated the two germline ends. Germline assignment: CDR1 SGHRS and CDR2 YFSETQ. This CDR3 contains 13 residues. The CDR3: CASSPGISETQYF. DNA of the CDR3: TGCGCCAGCAGCCCAGGGATTAGTGAGACCCAGTACTTC.

The CDR3 nucleotides are TGTGCCAGCAGTGAAGCAGGGGGGACTAGGGTTAGCGCGCAGTTCTTC. This sequence encodes CASSEAGGTRVSAQFF. The chain employs TRBV6-1 and TRBJ2-1; 8 bases match TRBD2. Germline V gene lookup returns CDR1 MNHNS and CDR2 SASEGT. V shed 0 bases, J shed 12 bases, and the junction held 13 bases outside the gene matches. The CDR3 is 16 residues long.

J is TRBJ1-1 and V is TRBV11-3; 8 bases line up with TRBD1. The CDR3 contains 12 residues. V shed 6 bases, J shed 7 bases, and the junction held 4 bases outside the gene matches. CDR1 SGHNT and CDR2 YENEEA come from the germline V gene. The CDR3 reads CASSSDRGEAFF. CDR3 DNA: TGTGCCAGCAGTTCAGACAGGGGTGAAGCTTTCTTT.

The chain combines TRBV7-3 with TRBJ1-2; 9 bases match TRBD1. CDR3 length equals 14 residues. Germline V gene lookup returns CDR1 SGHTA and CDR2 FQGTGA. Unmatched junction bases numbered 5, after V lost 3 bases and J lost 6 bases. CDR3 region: CASSLGQGIDGYTF. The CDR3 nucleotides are TGTGCCAGCAGCTTGGGACAGGGAATAGATGGCTACACCTTC.

CDR3 protein: CASSLTGGAGGYTF. In DNA form, the CDR3 reads TGTGCCAGCAGTCTGACAGGGGGCGCAGGTGGCTACACCTTC. This chain joins TRBV28 and TRBJ1-2; 10 bases map to TRBD1. The CDR3 consists of 14 residues. V dropped 5 bases and J dropped 7; count of bases not matched to a gene: 7. Germline V gene lookup returns CDR1 MDHEN and CDR2 SYDVKM.

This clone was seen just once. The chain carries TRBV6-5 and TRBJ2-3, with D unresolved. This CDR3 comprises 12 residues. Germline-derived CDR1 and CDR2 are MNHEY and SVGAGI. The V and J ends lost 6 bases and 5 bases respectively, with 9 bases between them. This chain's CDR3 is CASRDPGDTQYF. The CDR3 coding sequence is TGTGCCAGCAGGGACCCGGGAGATACGCAGTATTTT.

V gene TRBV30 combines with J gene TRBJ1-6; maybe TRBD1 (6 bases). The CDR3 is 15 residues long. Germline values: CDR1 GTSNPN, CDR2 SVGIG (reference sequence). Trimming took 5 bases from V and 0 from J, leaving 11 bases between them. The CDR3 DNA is TGTGCCTGGTGGGGGCCCAGCTCCTATAATTCACCCCTCCACTTT. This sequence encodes CAWWGPSSYNSPLHF. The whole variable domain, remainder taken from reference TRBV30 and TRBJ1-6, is SQTIHQWPATLVQPVGSPLSLECTVEGTSNPNLYWYRQAAGRGLQLLFYSVGIGQISSEVPQNLSASRPQDRQFILSSKKLLLSDSGFYLCAWWGPSSYNSPLHFGNGTRLTVT.

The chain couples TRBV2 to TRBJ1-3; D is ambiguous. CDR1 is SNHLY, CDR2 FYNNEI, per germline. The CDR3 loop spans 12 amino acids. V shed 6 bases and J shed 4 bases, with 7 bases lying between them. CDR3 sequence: CASRPPGNTIYF. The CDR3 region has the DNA TGTGCCAGCAGGCCCCCCGGAAACACCATATATTTT.

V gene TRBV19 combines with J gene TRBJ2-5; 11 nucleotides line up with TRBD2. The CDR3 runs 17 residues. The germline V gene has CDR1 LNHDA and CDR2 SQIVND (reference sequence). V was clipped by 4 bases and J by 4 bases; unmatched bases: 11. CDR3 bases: TGTGCCAGTAGTACAAAGACCGGGACTAGCGGTGTAGAGACCCAGTACTTC. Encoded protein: CASSTKTGTSGVETQYF.

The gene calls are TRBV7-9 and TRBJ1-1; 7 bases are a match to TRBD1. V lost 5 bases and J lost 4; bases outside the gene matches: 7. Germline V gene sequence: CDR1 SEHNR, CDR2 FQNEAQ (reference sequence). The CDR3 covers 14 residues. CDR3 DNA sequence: TGTGCCAGCAGCCCGACAGGGTTGAGCACTGAAGCTTTCTTT. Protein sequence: CASSPTGLSTEAFF.

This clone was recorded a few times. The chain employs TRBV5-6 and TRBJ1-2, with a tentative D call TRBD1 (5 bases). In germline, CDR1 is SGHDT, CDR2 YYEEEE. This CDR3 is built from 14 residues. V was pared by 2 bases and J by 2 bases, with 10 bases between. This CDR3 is CASSLRGANYGYTF. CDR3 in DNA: TGTGCCAGCAGCTTAAGAGGGGCCAACTATGGCTACACCTTC.

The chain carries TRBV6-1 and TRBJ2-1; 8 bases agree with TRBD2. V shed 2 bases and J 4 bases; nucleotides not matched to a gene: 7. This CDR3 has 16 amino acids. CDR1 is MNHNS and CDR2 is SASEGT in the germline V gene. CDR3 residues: CASSESSGSFYNEQFF. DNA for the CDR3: TGTGCCAGCAGTGAATCCAGCGGGAGTTTTTACAATGAGCAGTTCTTC.

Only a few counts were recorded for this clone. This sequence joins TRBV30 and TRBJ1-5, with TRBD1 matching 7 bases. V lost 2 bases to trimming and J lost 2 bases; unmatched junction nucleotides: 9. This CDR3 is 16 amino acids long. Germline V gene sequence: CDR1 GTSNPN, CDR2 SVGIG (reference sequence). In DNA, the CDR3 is TGTGCCTGGAGTCCTCCCGGGACAGTGGGCAATCAGCCCCAGCATTTT. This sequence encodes CAWSPPGTVGNQPQHF.

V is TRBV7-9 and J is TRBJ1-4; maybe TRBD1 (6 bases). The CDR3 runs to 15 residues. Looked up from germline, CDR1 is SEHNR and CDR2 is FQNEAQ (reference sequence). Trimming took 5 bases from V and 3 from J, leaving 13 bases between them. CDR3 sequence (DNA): TGTGCCAGCAGCACAGGACAGAGTGCTAATGAAAAACTGTTTTTT. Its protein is CASSTGQSANEKLFF.

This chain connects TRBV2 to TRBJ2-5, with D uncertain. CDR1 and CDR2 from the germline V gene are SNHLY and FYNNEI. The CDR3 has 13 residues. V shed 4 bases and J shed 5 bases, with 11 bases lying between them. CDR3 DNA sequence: TGTGCCAGCAGTGCCGAAATGATGGAGACCCAGTACTTC. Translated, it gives CASSAEMMETQYF. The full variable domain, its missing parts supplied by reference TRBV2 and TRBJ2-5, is EPEVTQTPSHQVTQMGQEVILRCVPISNHLYFYWYRQILGQKVEFLVSFYNNEISEKSEIFDDQFSVERPDGSNFTLKIRSTKLEDSAMYFCASSAEMMETQYFGPGTRLLVL.

Written as DNA, the CDR3 is TGTGCCAGCGGCCCGACTAGCGGTAGCACAGATACGCAGTATTTT. This translates into CASGPTSGSTDTQYF. The chain couples TRBV9 to TRBJ2-3; TRBD2 agrees at 9 bases. There are 15 residues in the CDR3. The germline V gene encodes CDR1 SGDLS and CDR2 YYNGEE. The trim removed 7 bases at V and 0 bases at J, leaving 6 bases unmatched.

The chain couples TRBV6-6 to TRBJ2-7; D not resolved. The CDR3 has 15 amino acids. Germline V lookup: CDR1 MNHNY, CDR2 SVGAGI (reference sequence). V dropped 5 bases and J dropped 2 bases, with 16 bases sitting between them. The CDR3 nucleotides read TGTGCCAGCAGTCCCGACATTGCCCCAACCTACGAGCAGTACTTC. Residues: CASSPDIAPTYEQYF.

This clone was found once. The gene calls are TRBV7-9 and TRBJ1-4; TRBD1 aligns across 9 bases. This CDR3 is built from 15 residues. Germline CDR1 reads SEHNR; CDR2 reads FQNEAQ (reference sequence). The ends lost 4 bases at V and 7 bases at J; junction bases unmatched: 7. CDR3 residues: CASSSTGTGPEKLFF. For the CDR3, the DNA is TGTGCCAGCAGCTCGACCGGGACAGGGCCTGAAAAACTGTTTTTT.

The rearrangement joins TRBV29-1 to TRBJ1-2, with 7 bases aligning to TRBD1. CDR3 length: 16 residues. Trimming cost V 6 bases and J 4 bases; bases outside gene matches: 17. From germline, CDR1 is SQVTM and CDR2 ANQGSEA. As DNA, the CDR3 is TGCAGCGTCACCGACAGGGAGAAAGTGACGGGCTATGGCTACACCTTC. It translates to CSVTDREKVTGYGYTF.